A single sample gave rise to the 27 T cell receptor beta chains below, sequenced in a study of regulatory T cells in long-lasting Graves disease. Investigators prepared the TCR beta libraries by applying iRepertoire HTBI primers and Arm-PCR of CDR3 regions. TCRdb fed the multiplex PCR reads into MiXCR, producing one record per CDR3 protein. The sample contains a few hundred thousand distinct CDR3 sequences, around 20% of which appear only once. As to time point: newly diagnosed GD, antithyroid drugs for less than 3 months. From PBMCs, RNA was extracted and then used to make the TCR library. The sample in question was peripheral blood mononuclear cells (PBMCs), obtained at new diagnosis, from a patient treated with antithyroid drugs. The receptor set was obtained from a female donor with Graves disease.

There are many counts of this clonotype. The J gene is TRBJ2-5, the V gene TRBV7-3; 10 nucleotides line up with TRBD2. This CDR3 comprises 14 residues. The V segment lost 5 bases and the J segment 5 bases; nucleotides outside the gene matches: 5. Per the germline V gene, CDR1 is SGHTA and CDR2 is FQGTGA. The CDR3 here is CASSPGLAIETQYF. The CDR3 bases are TGTGCCAGCAGCCCGGGACTAGCGATCGAGACCCAGTACTTC.

This clonotype appeared many times. V gene TRBV20-1 combines with J gene TRBJ2-7; D is ambiguous. The CDR3 runs 12 residues. Germline assignment: CDR1 DFQATT and CDR2 SNEGSKA (reference sequence). Trimming cost V 0 bases and J 6 bases, with 9 bases left between them. The CDR3 sequence: CSARDGYAEQYF. In nucleotides, the CDR3 is TGCAGTGCTAGAGACGGATATGCCGAGCAGTACTTC.

This clonotype was seen at least ten times. The chain combines TRBV24-1 with TRBJ2-2; D perhaps matches TRBD1 (5 bases). Germline loops: CDR1 KGHDR, CDR2 SFDVKD. The CDR3 spans 16 residues. The V and J ends lost 4 bases and 5 bases respectively, with 16 bases between them. The CDR3 sequence: CATSDYPFRGTGELFF. CDR3 DNA sequence: TGTGCCACCAGTGACTACCCATTTAGGGGAACCGGGGAGCTGTTTTTT.

This clonotype was picked up many times. This rearrangement joins TRBV6-2 or TRBV6-3 to TRBJ2-1, with TRBD2 matching over 11 bases. V dropped 2 bases and J dropped 4; count of bases not matched to a gene: 7. In germline, CDR1 is MNHEY, CDR2 SVGEGT. The CDR3 extends over 17 amino acids. The CDR3 DNA reads TGTGCCAGCAGTTACCTCCTGACTAGCGGGATGTACAATGAGCAGTTCTTC. Encoded protein: CASSYLLTSGMYNEQFF.

Concerning this clonotype itself: This may be a read error: a much more frequent sequence differs by one nucleotide. V and J are TRBV6-2 or TRBV6-3 and TRBJ2-1, with a weak D call TRBD2 (6 bases). The CDR3 has 15 amino acids. CDR1 and CDR2 (germline): MNHEY, SVGEGT. V was trimmed by 8 bases and J by 15 bases, leaving 29 bases between them. The CDR3, as DNA: TGTGCCAGCGGACTCTCTAGCGTGGATGTAGGGTGGAGGTTCTTC. It yields the protein CASGLSSVDVGWRFF.

The CDR3 region has the DNA TGTGCCAGCGGAGGGACTAGCGGGAGCTTCACCGGGGAGCTGTTTTTT. It yields the protein CASGGTSGSFTGELFF. This chain links TRBV7-3 with TRBJ2-2; 14 positions agree with TRBD2. The CDR3 contains 16 residues. The germline CDR1 and CDR2 sequences are SGHTA and FQGTGA. V was clipped by 8 bases and J by 4 bases; unmatched bases: 6.

This clonotype has more than one count but fewer than ten. A much bigger clone sits one base away, suggesting this may be a read error. CDR3 residues: CSAGYLQDSYEQYF. The CDR3, as DNA: TGCAGTGCTGGCTACCTTCAAGACAGTTACGAGCAGTACTTC. The chain employs TRBV20-1 and TRBJ2-7; perhaps TRBD1 as D (5 bases). Germline CDR1 reads DFQATT; CDR2 reads SNEGSKA (reference sequence). Trimming shortened V by 5 bases and J by 4 bases, and 18 bases separated the two germline ends. This CDR3 contains 14 residues.

This clonotype was seen a few times. V is TRBV24-1 and J is TRBJ1-2; 12 nucleotides agree with TRBD1. The CDR3 extends over 16 amino acids. The V segment lost 5 bases and the J segment 3 bases; nucleotides outside the gene matches: 6. Germline CDR1 is KGHDR and CDR2 is SFDVKD. CDR3 nucleotides: TGTGCCACCAGTGGGATCGGGACAGGGGGCCACTATGGCTACACCTTC. The encoded protein is CATSGIGTGGHYGYTF.

This clonotype was picked up many times. J is TRBJ1-1 and V is TRBV2; D not certain. This CDR3 is 14 amino acids long. The germline V and J ends were trimmed by 3 bases and 5 bases, with 13 bases remaining between them. Per germline, CDR1 SNHLY and CDR2 FYNNEI. DNA for the CDR3: TGTGCCAGCAGTGAGATGGGTATTGGGACTGAAGCTTTCTTT. This encodes CASSEMGIGTEAFF.

There are many counts of this clonotype. The rearrangement links TRBV20-1 to TRBJ2-1, with D unresolved. With 6 bases removed from V and 13 bases from J, the gap between germline ends came to 22 bases. The length of the CDR3 is 13 residues. Germline CDR1 and CDR2: DFQATT and SNEGSKA (reference sequence). Here the CDR3 DNA reads TGCAGTGCGAGGAATTCGGCGGAGCCAACACAGTTCTTC. Its protein product is CSARNSAEPTQFF.

This clonotype appeared a few times. This clone may be a read error of a much larger clone one base away. The chain carries TRBV10-3 and TRBJ2-2; TRBD1 matches at 8 bases. The CDR3 length is 13 residues. CDR1 is ENHRY, CDR2 SYGVKD, per germline. The CDR3, as DNA: TGTGCGGGACAGGCCGCGAACACCGGGGAGCCGTTTTTT. Its translation: CAGQAANTGEPFF.

The CDR3 sequence: CASSLDVRYNEQFF. CDR3 sequence (DNA): TGTGCCAGCAGCTTAGATGTCAGATACAATGAGCAGTTCTTC. The chain recombines TRBV7-9 with TRBJ2-1; D remains ambiguous. The V gene lost 1 base and the J gene lost 4 bases, with 8 bases spanning the gap. The CDR3 spans 14 residues. Germline CDR1 reads SEHNR; CDR2 reads FQNEAQ (reference sequence).

This clonotype was seen at least ten times. CDR3 sequence (DNA): TGTGCCAGCTCACCACCGTCCAGGGAAGGGAATGGCTACACCTTC. This gives the protein CASSPPSREGNGYTF. The V call is TRBV18, the J call TRBJ1-2; maybe TRBD1 (5 bases). Germline V CDR1 and CDR2: KGHSH, LQKENI. This CDR3 has 15 residues. V gave up 0 bases and J gave up 6 bases, with 14 bases separating them.

This clonotype has a count of ten or more. The chain has TRBV20-1 and TRBJ1-2; 8 bases fit TRBD1. The J segment lost 1 base and the V segment lost 5 bases, leaving 3 bases of the junction unmatched. Germline loops: CDR1 DFQATT, CDR2 SNEGSKA (reference sequence). The CDR3 spans 13 residues. CDR3 DNA sequence: TGCAGTGCTTTACAGGGGGATAACTATGGCTACACCTTC. Translation gives CSALQGDNYGYTF.

This clonotype was recorded many times. CDR3 protein: CASSLQPWGQETQYF. The CDR3 DNA is TGTGCCAGCAGCCTCCAACCGTGGGGTCAAGAGACCCAGTACTTC. The gene calls are TRBV7-2 and TRBJ2-5; D is undetermined. Trimming cost V 5 bases and J 2 bases, with 15 bases left between them. Germline values: CDR1 SGHTA, CDR2 FQGNSA. The CDR3 has 15 amino acids.

In its sample, this clonotype was seen many times. The gene calls are TRBV12-3 or TRBV12-4 and TRBJ1-1, with a possible D match to TRBD1 (5 bases). The length of the CDR3 is 13 residues. V was shortened by 6 bases and J by 1 base, with 9 bases between the two germline ends. CDR3 DNA sequence: TGTGCCAGCAGACAGGTACGGAACACTGAAGCTTTCTTT. This gives the protein CASRQVRNTEAFF.

At least ten counts were recorded for this clonotype. The V gene is TRBV6-2 or TRBV6-3, the J gene TRBJ2-3; 9 bases are a match to TRBD2. CDR1 is MNHEY and CDR2 is SVGEGT in the germline V gene. The V and J ends lost 7 bases and 3 bases, in that order; junction bases with no gene match: 8. CDR3 length: 15 amino acids. This CDR3 is CASIVLAGQTDTQYF. CDR3 coding DNA: TGTGCCAGCATAGTTCTAGCGGGACAAACAGATACGCAGTATTTT.

Concerning this clonotype itself: A read error may explain this, as a much larger clone is one base away. The chain links TRBV20-1 to TRBJ1-2; D gene unclear. V dropped 3 bases and J dropped 6 bases, with 17 bases sitting between them. The CDR3 covers 14 residues. Germline values: CDR1 DFQATT, CDR2 SNEGSKA (reference sequence). The CDR3 nucleotides read TGCAGTGCTAGTTACTTTCGGAGCGTCCATGGCTACACCTTC. Translation: CSASYFRSVHGYTF.

This clonotype was counted ten times or more. The V and J genes are TRBV11-3 and TRBJ2-1, with D possibly matching TRBD1 (6 bases). V was shortened by 0 bases and J by 13 bases, with 16 bases between the two germline ends. Looked up from germline, CDR1 is SGHNT and CDR2 is YENEEA. The CDR3 extends over 14 amino acids. The CDR3 is CASSLDETGNGQFF. The CDR3 DNA follows: TGTGCCAGCAGCTTAGATGAAACAGGGAACGGTCAGTTCTTC.

In regard to this clonotype: It may be a read error: a sequence one base away is much more abundant. V is TRBV3-1 and J is TRBJ2-1; 11 nucleotides match TRBD1. The end of the DNA fits TRBJ2-5 better, so the J call may be wrong. CDR1 and CDR2 from the germline V gene are LGHDT and YNNKEL (reference sequence). The CDR3 is 16 amino acids. The DNA of the CDR3 is TGTGCCAGCAGCTCCCTGGACAGGGGGCAGCAAGAGACCCAGTACTTC. Translated, it gives CASSSLDRGQQETQYF.

This clonotype was detected many times. This rearrangement joins TRBV6-1 to TRBJ1-5; D not certain. The CDR3 runs to 15 residues. Trimming took off 6 bases at V and 6 bases at J, with 18 bases between the two ends. Germline CDR1 is MNHNS and CDR2 is SASEGT. The CDR3 loop is CASSHRPGLAQPQHF. DNA for the CDR3: TGTGCCAGCAGCCATCGCCCAGGTTTGGCTCAGCCCCAGCATTTT.

This clonotype was seen only a few times. V gene TRBV6-2 or TRBV6-3 combines with J gene TRBJ2-7, with TRBD2 identical over 14 bases. V lost 7 bases and J lost 0; bases outside the gene matches: 8. The CDR3 length is 17 residues. Germline values: CDR1 MNHEY, CDR2 SVGEGT. CDR3 sequence reads: CASNSGLAGGSSYEQYF. The CDR3 DNA reads TGTGCCAGCAATAGTGGACTAGCGGGAGGTAGCTCCTACGAGCAGTACTTC.

This clonotype has ten or more counts. The chain is built from TRBV12-3 or TRBV12-4 and TRBJ2-7; possibly TRBD2 for D (7 bases). The CDR3 contains 12 residues. Trimming removed 6 bases from V and 3 bases from J, with 9 bases in between. CDR3: CASRRGGYEQYF. CDR3 coding DNA: TGTGCCAGCAGAAGGGGGGGCTACGAGCAGTACTTC.

This clonotype was found many times. The J gene is TRBJ1-1, the V gene TRBV24-1; 8 bases agree with TRBD1. The CDR3 is 13 residues long. Losses at the gene ends were 7 bases for V and 1 base for J; bases not matched to a gene: 1. The V gene's germline CDR1 is KGHDR and CDR2 SFDVKD. The CDR3 loop reads CATRGQGNTEAFF. In DNA form, the CDR3 reads TGTGCCACCAGAGGACAGGGGAACACTGAAGCTTTCTTT.

This chain uses TRBV4-2 with TRBJ2-1, with D perhaps TRBD1 or TRBD2 (5 bases each). The CDR3 covers 17 residues. Germline lookup yields CDR1 LGHNA and CDR2 YNFKEQ. V was shortened by 0 bases and J by 8 bases, with 20 bases between the two germline ends. CDR3 loop: CASSQDFVGTPRYEQFF. CDR3 DNA: TGTGCCAGCAGCCAAGATTTCGTCGGGACGCCCCGCTATGAGCAGTTCTTC.

Ten or more counts support this clonotype. The CDR3 here is CSARPPQRIYEQYF. As DNA, the CDR3 is TGCAGTGCTAGACCCCCACAGCGGATCTACGAGCAGTACTTC. V is TRBV20-1 and J is TRBJ2-7; TRBD2 is a possible D gene (5 bases). V was shortened by 2 bases and J by 3 bases, with 14 bases between the two germline ends. CDR3 size: 14 residues. Germline loops: CDR1 DFQATT, CDR2 SNEGSKA (reference sequence).

Points on this clonotype: A read error may explain this, as a much larger clone is one base away. The V gene is TRBV7-9, the J gene TRBJ2-1; possible D gene TRBD2, 7 bases. CDR3 length: 14 amino acids. V lost 5 bases and J 10 bases, leaving 18 bases between the germline ends. Per the germline V gene, CDR1 is SEHNR and CDR2 is FQNEAQ (reference sequence). CDR3 sequence reads: CASSPSGGPSEQFF. The CDR3 region has the DNA TGTGCCAGCAGCCCTTCGGGGGGCCCTAGCGAGCAGTTCTTC.